This TCR beta chain appears in the sequencing data of a study of T cell responses to AZD1222 COVID-19 vaccine. Turning to the study itself: Pooling covered second doses at about 4 or about 12 weeks.

Remarks on this clone: The antigen is undetermined.

The CDR3 is 15 amino acids. CDR1 and CDR2 (germline): MNHEY, SVGAGI. V lost 5 bases, J lost 8 bases, and 12 bases stayed unmatched. Study conclusions and caveats: Within unmutated variant regions lay the reported targets of nearly half of spike-specific TCRs. None of the repertoires were sampled until the peak T cell response had passed. Females made up more of the donors, who were largely white British, and clonal diversity may have come out too low.

Produced via immunoSEQ multiplex PCR; TCRdb's table is partial and in-frame only. The table lists over 100,000 clones, roughly nine tenths of them singletons. This sequence joins TRBV6-5 and TRBJ2-1, with TRBD2 matching over 7 bases. This sequence originates from an adult in good health. The starting material was peripheral blood, obtained on day 0 of AZD1222 vaccination. The chain's CDR3 is CASSTTSAQADEQFF. The CDR3 nucleotides are TGTGCCAGCAGTACAACTAGCGCCCAGGCGGATGAGCAGTTCTTC.